The rows below give T cell receptor beta chains drawn from one sample of a study of PD-L1 blockade in urothelial cancer. Libraries were prepared by immunoSEQ multiplex PCR; TCRdb keeps only in-frame clonotypes and omits some of them. The table records 30,000 or so clones, around 75% of them present only once. Sequencing used PBMCs, obtained around atezolizumab (anti-PD-L1) treatment. All receptors derive from a man aged 50 to 60 with urothelial cancer. CDR3s leave out the opening cysteine and the closing phenylalanine or tryptophan. The order of the fields is D gene, V gene, J gene, CDR3 protein. The D gene is left open where the match is weak.

D: -; V: TRBV29-1; J: TRBJ1-1; CDR3: SVSRDKNTEAF
D: TRBD1; V: TRBV28; J: TRBJ1-2; CDR3: ASSLGGRGRGHGYT
D: TRBD2; V: TRBV28; J: TRBJ2-2; CDR3: ASSLSGGASGELF
D: -; V: TRBV4-1; J: TRBJ2-2; CDR3: ASSRGHPPINTGELF
D: TRBD2; V: TRBV7-3; J: TRBJ2-3; CDR3: ASSLGSEREPTDTQY
D: TRBD2; V: TRBV5-1; J: TRBJ2-3; CDR3: ASSLIPSGTSTDTQY
D: -; V: TRBV4-1; J: TRBJ1-2; CDR3: ASSQGLTENYGYT
D: -; V: TRBV12-5; J: TRBJ1-2; CDR3: ASLHPPAGGYGYT
D: -; V: TRBV12-5; J: TRBJ2-2; CDR3: ASGLVLDSNTGELF
D: TRBD2; V: TRBV9; J: TRBJ2-1; CDR3: ASSPGTSGYNEQF
D: -; V: TRBV6-6; J: TRBJ2-3; CDR3: ASSPRDTQY
D: -; V: TRBV25-1; J: TRBJ2-3; CDR3: ASGKGQDTQY
D: TRBD2; V: TRBV7-2; J: TRBJ2-3; CDR3: ASSLAPLAGGRTDTQY
D: -; V: TRBV2; J: TRBJ1-5; CDR3: ASSEQGRGNQPQH
D: TRBD1; V: TRBV28; J: TRBJ1-3; CDR3: ASSFAGTGSWNTIY
D: TRBD1; V: TRBV4-2; J: TRBJ2-5; CDR3: ASSHPGTGEGEETQY
D: TRBD2; V: TRBV6-5; J: TRBJ2-3; CDR3: ASSPGLATDTQY
D: TRBD1; V: TRBV7-9; J: TRBJ2-5; CDR3: ASSSSGGETQY
D: TRBD1; V: TRBV29-1; J: TRBJ2-1; CDR3: SASNRGTANEQF
D: TRBD1; V: TRBV10-3; J: TRBJ1-3; CDR3: AIRGQGRSSGNTIY
D: TRBD1; V: TRBV5-1; J: TRBJ2-1; CDR3: ASSLGVGGRHNEQF
D: -; V: TRBV10-1; J: TRBJ1-1; CDR3: ASSPHRDHTEAF
D: -; V: TRBV15; J: TRBJ1-5; CDR3: ATSLPHRDIH
D: TRBD1; V: TRBV19; J: TRBJ1-3; CDR3: ATNGDRYSGNTIY
D: -; V: TRBV2; J: TRBJ2-2; CDR3: ASSEGLNTGELF
D: -; V: TRBV29-1; J: TRBJ2-1; CDR3: SVGFVGGQEQF
D: TRBD1; V: TRBV5-1; J: TRBJ2-7; CDR3: ASSLQGEVEQY
D: -; V: TRBV7-2; J: TRBJ2-6; CDR3: ASSYRGYSSGANVLT
D: TRBD1; V: TRBV30; J: TRBJ1-5; CDR3: AWSVQGTGFYQPQH
D: TRBD2; V: TRBV5-4; J: TRBJ2-1; CDR3: ASSDGGATYEQF
D: -; V: TRBV5-5; J: TRBJ2-2; CDR3: ASSTMGNTGELF
D: TRBD2; V: TRBV27; J: TRBJ2-5; CDR3: ASSSRTSGDQETQY
D: -; V: TRBV5-1; J: TRBJ1-1; CDR3: ASSLAGIWLNTEAF
D: TRBD2; V: TRBV19; J: TRBJ2-1; CDR3: ASSIGLGAGGRNEQF
D: TRBD2; V: TRBV6-4; J: TRBJ2-3; CDR3: ASSATSGRSDTQY
D: -; V: TRBV5-1; J: TRBJ2-2; CDR3: ASKTVRANTGELF
D: TRBD2; V: TRBV9; J: TRBJ2-5; CDR3: ASSVGPGAGKTQY
D: TRBD2; V: TRBV5-5; J: TRBJ2-4; CDR3: ASSRGGNIQY
D: TRBD2; V: TRBV7-2; J: TRBJ2-5; CDR3: ASALVAGGRETQY
D: -; V: TRBV2; J: TRBJ2-5; CDR3: ASGNEGVRSETQY
D: TRBD1; V: TRBV7-3; J: TRBJ1-2; CDR3: ASSRQGNQNYGYT
D: TRBD1; V: TRBV5-8; J: TRBJ1-4; CDR3: ASSARQGSNEKLF
D: TRBD1; V: TRBV6-5; J: TRBJ1-5; CDR3: ASRTGGGSNQPQH
D: -; V: TRBV4-1; J: TRBJ2-1; CDR3: ASSQGLGGSYNEQF
D: TRBD1; V: TRBV6-5; J: TRBJ1-1; CDR3: ASRDRARTEAF
D: -; V: TRBV15; J: TRBJ2-7; CDR3: ATSRRLQNYEQY
D: -; V: TRBV6-5; J: TRBJ2-7; CDR3: ASSPDRANSYEQY
D: -; V: TRBV6-5; J: TRBJ1-4; CDR3: ASSYTQTNEKLF
D: TRBD2; V: TRBV6-4; J: TRBJ2-1; CDR3: ASSEVGGSGNEQF
D: TRBD1; V: TRBV6-6; J: TRBJ1-3; CDR3: ASDVLQGGSGNTIY
D: -; V: TRBV5-1; J: TRBJ2-2; CDR3: ASSLESGELF
D: TRBD1; V: TRBV28; J: TRBJ2-5; CDR3: ASGIAGGRETQY
D: -; V: TRBV5-4; J: TRBJ1-1; CDR3: ASSWGGATEAF
D: -; V: TRBV16; J: TRBJ2-1; CDR3: ASSQSRYNEQF
D: -; V: TRBV18; J: TRBJ1-2; CDR3: ASSPIPPGDWTNYGYT